These 10 T cell receptor beta chains came from one sample sequenced in a study of molecular identifiers for immune sequencing clone quantification. TCRdb re-derived calls from the PCR reads in MiXCR, one entry per CDR3 protein. The sample holds around 460,000 distinct CDR3 sequences, roughly a fifth seen once. The sample was naive CD8+ T cells from blood, with Jurkat cell RNA spiked in. As for subset: FACS-sorted CD8+CD4-CCR7+CD45RA+ naive T cells. These receptor sequences come from a human donor in good health. Some libraries in this study had Jurkat cell RNA spiked in.

Of note for this clonotype: A much larger clonotype is one base distant, so this may be a read error. This chain links TRBV11-2 with TRBJ2-1; possible D gene TRBD2, 5 bases. V was shortened by 8 bases and J by 12 bases, with 20 bases between the two germline ends. The CDR3 totals 13 residues. Germline V CDR1 and CDR2: SGHAT, FQNNGV. CDR3 nucleotides: TGTGCCAGCGGCTCCCCCTTGGAGGACCGGCAGTTCTTC. Its protein product is CASGSPLEDRQFF.

In its sample, this clonotype was seen many times. The chain uses TRBV21-1 and TRBJ1-1. TRBV21-1 is tagged as a pseudogene. CDR3 size: 16 residues. The CDR3 DNA is TGTGCCAGCACCCCTCCGGCAGGGCAAACGAACACTGAAGCTTTCTTT. Translated: CASTPPAGQTNTEAFF.

The chain is built from TRBV10-3 and TRBJ1-4; TRBD1 agrees at 8 bases. From germline, CDR1 is ENHRY and CDR2 SYGVKD. The CDR3 totals 14 residues. V lost 6 bases, J lost 8 bases, and 8 bases stayed unmatched. CDR3 sequence: CAISRTGFGEKLFF. DNA for the CDR3: TGTGCCATCAGCCGGACAGGGTTTGGGGAAAAACTGTTTTTT.

V and J are TRBV19 and TRBJ2-1; no definite D call. The CDR3 is 15 residues long. V shed 5 bases and J shed 0 bases, with 11 bases lying between them. Germline V gene lookup returns CDR1 LNHDA and CDR2 SQIVND (reference sequence). The CDR3, as DNA: TGTGCCAGTAGTCATGACCCCAGCTCCTACAATGAGCAGTTCTTC. Translation gives CASSHDPSSYNEQFF.

This clonotype was counted ten times or more. V is TRBV7-2 and J is TRBJ2-3; 7 bases are shared with TRBD2. Germline trimming cut 4 bases from V and 1 base from J; bases unmatched to any gene: 5. Per the germline V gene, CDR1 is SGHTA and CDR2 is FQGNSA. The CDR3 runs 15 residues. In DNA form, the CDR3 reads TGTGCCAGCAGCTCGGGACTACTTGGCACAGATACGCAGTATTTT. Its protein product is CASSSGLLGTDTQYF.

With regard to this clonotype: This may arise from a read error, as a much more abundant clone is one base away. The chain has TRBV29-1 and TRBJ2-1, with TRBD2 identical over 7 bases. Germline V gives CDR1 SQVTM, CDR2 ANQGSEA. The CDR3 is 13 amino acids. Here the CDR3 reads CGVGRELAPVQFF. CDR3 in DNA: TGCGGCGTTGGGCGGGAGTTGGCCCCGGTGCAGTTCTTC.

To note about this clonotype: A much bigger clone sits one base away, suggesting this may be a read error. The V and J genes are TRBV5-3 and TRBJ2-3; no definite D call. TRBV5-3 is sorted into the ORF group, with uncertain function. The CDR3 sequence is 14 residues long. V was trimmed by 10 bases and J by 6 bases, leaving 21 bases between them. The CDR3 spells CARSSLLGYDTQYF. CDR3 bases: TGTGCCCGCAGCTCCCTGCTGGGCTACGATACGCAGTATTTT.

A remark on this clonotype: A much larger clone differs from this one at a single base, so this may be a read error. The chain is built from TRBV6-2 or TRBV6-3 and TRBJ2-1, with a weak D call TRBD1 (6 bases). CDR3 length equals 11 residues. Germline assignment: CDR1 MNHEY and CDR2 SVGEGT. The CDR3: CASRWDNGQFF. In nucleotides, the CDR3 is TGTGCCAGCAGATGGGACAATGGGCAGTTCTTC.

This clonotype was counted ten times or more. The J gene is TRBJ2-3, the V gene TRBV20-1; 10 bases are shared with TRBD2. The CDR3 covers 17 residues. V trimming: 4 bases; J trimming: 4 bases; junction bases outside the gene matches: 14. CDR1 and CDR2 (germline): DFQATT, SNEGSKA (reference sequence). Written as DNA, the CDR3 is TGCAGTGCTATGGCGCTAGCGGGAGACAGGGCGGCAGATACGCAGTATTTT. This sequence encodes CSAMALAGDRAADTQYF.

This clonotype occurred a few times. The chain couples TRBV19 to TRBJ1-1; weak D call: TRBD1 (6 bases). V was clipped by 0 bases and J by 5 bases, with 13 bases between them. The CDR3 spans 15 residues. The germline V gene has CDR1 LNHDA and CDR2 SQIVND (reference sequence). The CDR3 loop reads CASSIDEGRGTEAFF. DNA of the CDR3: TGTGCCAGTAGTATAGATGAAGGGAGGGGGACTGAAGCTTTCTTT.